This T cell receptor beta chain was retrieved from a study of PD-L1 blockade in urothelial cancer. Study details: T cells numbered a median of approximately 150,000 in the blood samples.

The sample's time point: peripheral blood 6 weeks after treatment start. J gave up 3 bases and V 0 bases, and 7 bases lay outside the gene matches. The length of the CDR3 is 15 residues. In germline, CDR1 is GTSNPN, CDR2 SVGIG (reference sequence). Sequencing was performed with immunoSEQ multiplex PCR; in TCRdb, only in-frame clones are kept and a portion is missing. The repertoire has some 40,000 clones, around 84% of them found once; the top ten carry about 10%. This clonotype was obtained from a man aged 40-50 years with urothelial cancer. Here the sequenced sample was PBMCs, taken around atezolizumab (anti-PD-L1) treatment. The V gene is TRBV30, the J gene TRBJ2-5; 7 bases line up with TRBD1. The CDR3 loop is CAWSVTGRSEETQYF. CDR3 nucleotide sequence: TGTGCCTGGAGTGTGACAGGGCGGTCGGAAGAGACCCAGTACTTC.